The 24 T cell receptor beta chains below come from one sample, sequenced in a study of blood T cell repertoires in COVID-19. Generated by immunoSEQ multiplex PCR, the TCRdb table keeps only in-frame clones and is missing some. The profile shows around 97,000 clones, more than 75% of them singletons. Material: peripheral blood. These receptors all stem from a human donor in a cohort sampled during active COVID-19.

In this sample, this clone turned up a few times. The rearrangement links TRBV11-2 to TRBJ2-2; TRBD1 might be the D (6 bases). The CDR3 runs 15 residues. Germline values: CDR1 SGHAT, CDR2 FQNNGV. The V end lost 1 base, the J end lost 6 bases, and 12 bases lay between the germline ends. CDR3 loop: CASSLVAGAAGELFF. The CDR3 nucleotides are TGTGCCAGCAGCTTAGTGGCAGGGGCAGCCGGGGAGCTGTTTTTT.

In its sample, this clone was seen once. CDR3 nucleotides: TGTGCCAGCAGCATCCTGCGGGGACGGAGACGACCATATAGCAATCAGCCCCAGCATTTT. As protein: CASSILRGRRRPYSNQPQHF. The chain joins TRBV21-1 to TRBJ1-5. TRBV21-1 represents a pseudogene. The CDR3 has 20 amino acids.

The V and J genes are TRBV7-9 and TRBJ1-4; 7 nucleotides match TRBD1. Germline V gene sequence: CDR1 SEHNR, CDR2 FQNEAQ (reference sequence). Unmatched junction bases numbered 6, after V lost 5 bases and J lost 3 bases. The CDR3 totals 15 residues. In DNA, the CDR3 is TGTGCCAGCAGCGCCCGACAGGGCTCTAATGAAAAACTGTTTTTT. The encoded protein is CASSARQGSNEKLFF.

The chain recombines TRBV9 with TRBJ2-1; 9 bases match TRBD1. Germline V gene sequence: CDR1 SGDLS, CDR2 YYNGEE. The CDR3 runs 16 residues. The junction had 9 bases not matched to a gene; V was cut back by 1 base and J by 7 bases. DNA of the CDR3: TGTGCCAGCAGCGTATTTAGAGAGGACAGGGGAAATGAGCAGTTCTTC. Protein: CASSVFREDRGNEQFF.

This chain joins TRBV6-5 and TRBJ1-2; 11 bases are shared with TRBD1. Germline lookup yields CDR1 MNHEY and CDR2 SVGAGI. V shed 2 bases, J shed 7 bases, and the junction held 3 bases outside the gene matches. The CDR3 is 14 residues long. The CDR3 nucleotides are TGTGCCAGCAGTTACCGGGGACAGGGGGGTGGCTACACCTTC. Translation gives CASSYRGQGGGYTF.

This chain links TRBV7-3 with TRBJ1-6; no definite D call. Germline loops: CDR1 SGHTA, CDR2 FQGTGA. This CDR3 is built from 13 residues. V dropped 3 bases and J dropped 8 bases, with 8 bases sitting between them. In nucleotides, the CDR3 is TGTGCCAGCAGCTTCTCCCTCGATTCACCCCTCCACTTT. Translation gives CASSFSLDSPLHF.

V is TRBV13 and J is TRBJ2-7, with 10 nucleotides matching TRBD1. CDR3 length equals 14 residues. The V gene's germline CDR1 is PRHDT and CDR2 FYEKMQ (reference sequence). Trimming took 5 bases from V and 7 from J; bases not matched to a gene: 8. CDR3 in amino acids: CASSAGTGVVEQYF. The CDR3 bases are TGTGCCAGCAGCGCCGGGACAGGGGTTGTGGAGCAGTACTTC.

The chain carries TRBV6-2 or TRBV6-3 and TRBJ2-7; 8 nucleotides align to TRBD1. This CDR3 comprises 15 residues. Germline CDR1 is MNHEY and CDR2 is SVGEGT. Germline trimming cut 2 bases from V and 5 bases from J; bases unmatched to any gene: 8. The CDR3 is CASSYVGQGIDEQYF. The CDR3, as DNA: TGTGCCAGCAGTTACGTAGGACAGGGAATCGACGAGCAGTACTTC.

The V and J genes are TRBV11-1 and TRBJ1-3; tentatively, D is TRBD1 (5 bases). The CDR3 is 13 amino acids. Per the germline V gene, CDR1 is SGHAT and CDR2 is FQDESV (reference sequence). V was shortened by 3 bases and J by 7 bases, with 10 bases between the two germline ends. This chain's CDR3 is CASSFQGSNTIYF. The CDR3 DNA reads as TGTGCCAGCAGCTTTCAGGGTTCGAACACCATATATTTT.

This chain connects TRBV27 to TRBJ2-4; D may be TRBD1 (5 bases). Between the trimmed V and J ends, which lost 7 bases and 0 bases, there was a span of 13 bases. Germline CDR1 reads MNHEY; CDR2 reads SMNVEV (reference sequence). The CDR3 has 15 residues. The CDR3 sequence is CASTPGSKAKNIQYF. The DNA of the CDR3 is TGTGCCAGCACCCCAGGGTCCAAAGCCAAAAACATTCAGTACTTC.

The J gene is TRBJ2-5, the V gene TRBV6-1, with a tentative D call TRBD1 (6 bases). Germline V CDR1 and CDR2: MNHNS, SASEGT. V was cut by 7 bases and J by 5 bases, with 11 bases left in between. The CDR3 runs 12 residues. CDR3 amino acids: CASKFDRETQYF. Written as DNA, the CDR3 is TGTGCCAGCAAATTCGACAGGGAGACCCAGTACTTC.

This sequence joins TRBV27 and TRBJ2-1, with 10 nucleotides matching TRBD2. The CDR3 consists of 16 residues. With 8 bases clipped from V and 4 bases from J, the junction kept 11 bases outside the gene matches. Germline assignment: CDR1 MNHEY and CDR2 SMNVEV (reference sequence). Written as DNA, the CDR3 is TGTGCCAGCTCGGCGGGGGGACTAGCGTATTACAATGAGCAGTTCTTC. Translation gives CASSAGGLAYYNEQFF.

The chain employs TRBV7-6 and TRBJ1-1; D is ambiguous. This CDR3 is built from 17 residues. The germline V and J ends were trimmed by 5 bases and 0 bases, with 19 bases remaining between them. Germline-derived CDR1 and CDR2 are SGHVS and FNYEAQ. For the CDR3, the DNA is TGTGCCAGCAGCCCTTTTTGGGCTCGGGATATGAACACTGAAGCTTTCTTT. This gives the protein CASSPFWARDMNTEAFF.

The chain combines TRBV9 with TRBJ2-7; unclear D gene. CDR3 size: 15 residues. Trimming cost V 0 bases and J 3 bases, with 13 bases left between them. Germline CDR1 SGDLS, CDR2 YYNGEE. CDR3 DNA: TGTGCCAGCAGCGTAGGGTTAGTCCCTTTCTACGAGCAGTACTTC. Protein: CASSVGLVPFYEQYF.

This clone has just a few counts. This rearrangement joins TRBV5-4 to TRBJ1-4; 9 bases line up with TRBD1. The V gene end was trimmed by 2 bases and the J gene end by 8 bases; junction bases not matched to a gene: 7. The CDR3 consists of 15 residues. CDR1 is SGHNT and CDR2 is YYREEE in the germline V gene (reference sequence). CDR3 in amino acids: CASSFDGTGIEKLFF. In nucleotides, the CDR3 is TGTGCCAGCAGCTTTGATGGGACAGGGATCGAAAAACTGTTTTTT.

The chain carries TRBV19 and TRBJ2-5; 11 bases are a match to TRBD1. This CDR3 contains 16 residues. CDR1 and CDR2 from the germline V gene are LNHDA and SQIVND (reference sequence). After removal of 5 bases from V and 1 base from J, the junction contained 6 bases not matched to a gene. CDR3 in amino acids: CASSPWTGGAQETQYF. CDR3 DNA sequence: TGTGCCAGTAGTCCTTGGACAGGGGGCGCCCAAGAGACCCAGTACTTC.

This clone was picked up a small number of times. J is TRBJ2-2 and V is TRBV5-6; tentative D call: TRBD2 (5 bases). Germline lookup yields CDR1 SGHDT and CDR2 YYEEEE. The CDR3 extends over 14 amino acids. V was clipped by 4 bases and J by 7 bases, with 14 bases between them. The CDR3 bases are TGTGCCAGCAGCCCCGCCGGTGCGGGCGGGGAGCTGTTTTTT. Protein sequence: CASSPAGAGGELFF.

This chain uses TRBV5-4 with TRBJ1-6; D gene unclear. Germline lookup yields CDR1 SGHNT and CDR2 YYREEE (reference sequence). The CDR3 extends over 16 amino acids. V lost 4 bases, J lost 6 bases, and 17 bases lay in between. The CDR3, as DNA: TGTGCCAGCAGCCGGAGAGGAGGAGGACGTAATTCACCCCTCCACTTT. Translated, it gives CASSRRGGGRNSPLHF.

This rearrangement joins TRBV9 to TRBJ2-1; the match to TRBD2 covers 13 bases. The junction had 8 bases not matched to a gene; V was cut back by 2 bases and J by 9 bases. The CDR3 extends over 16 amino acids. The germline CDR1 and CDR2 sequences are SGDLS and YYNGEE. The CDR3 coding sequence is TGTGCCAGCAGCGTGGAGACTAGCGGGAGGTTGGTTGAGCAGTTCTTC. Residues: CASSVETSGRLVEQFF.

The V call is TRBV27, the J call TRBJ2-5, with TRBD2 identical over 10 bases. CDR3 size: 16 residues. Germline values: CDR1 MNHEY, CDR2 SMNVEV (reference sequence). J was trimmed by 5 bases and V by 4 bases; bases with no gene match: 10. In DNA form, the CDR3 reads TGTGCCAGCAGTTCGACGGTAGCGGGAGGCGGTGAGACCCAGTACTTC. Amino acid sequence: CASSSTVAGGGETQYF.

The gene calls are TRBV4-1 and TRBJ2-1; the match to TRBD2 covers 10 bases. The CDR3 contains 21 residues. V dropped 6 bases and J dropped 1; count of bases not matched to a gene: 21. Germline loops: CDR1 MGHRA, CDR2 YSYEKL. The CDR3 region is CASSFTGSQGLAGGSYNEQFF. CDR3 DNA sequence: TGCGCCAGCAGTTTTACTGGAAGTCAGGGCTTAGCGGGAGGATCCTACAATGAGCAGTTCTTC.

The rearrangement uses TRBV3-1 (or the pseudogene TRBV3-2) and TRBJ2-5; a weak D match, TRBD1 (6 bases). The CDR3 sequence is 16 residues long. Per germline, CDR1 LGHDT and CDR2 YNNKEL (reference sequence). V was cut by 4 bases and J by 5 bases, with 20 bases left in between. The CDR3 region has the DNA TGTGCCAGCAGCCGCCCTTCAGGGGCAGGTTTGGAGACCCAGTACTTC. Encoded protein: CASSRPSGAGLETQYF.

This chain joins TRBV6-1 and TRBJ2-1, with TRBD2 identical over 13 bases. Germline CDR1 reads MNHNS; CDR2 reads SASEGT. With V trimmed by 3 bases and J by 4 bases, 0 bases remained unmatched. The CDR3 loop spans 15 amino acids. CDR3 residues: CASSETSGRYNEQFF. For the CDR3, the DNA is TGTGCCAGCAGTGAGACTAGCGGGAGGTACAATGAGCAGTTCTTC.

The chain recombines TRBV7-3 with TRBJ2-1, with 8 bases lining up with TRBD2. CDR1 is SGHTA and CDR2 is FQGTGA in the germline V gene. With V trimmed by 4 bases and J by 5 bases, 10 bases remained unmatched. The CDR3 is 16 amino acids. This CDR3 is CASSSDSVAGNNEQFF. The CDR3 DNA is TGTGCCAGCAGCTCTGATTCGGTAGCGGGAAACAATGAGCAGTTCTTC.